The subject of this entry is one T cell receptor (beta chain). Its antigen is unknown. Vbeta (60) and Jbeta (13) primers were used in the PCR. Sequencing was performed with immunoSEQ multiplex PCR; in TCRdb, only in-frame clones are kept and a portion is missing. The sample contains approximately 80,000 clones, around three fifths of which appear only once. The source of the sample is a study of cytomegalovirus exposure and HLA in healthy donors. Findings of the study overall: TCR beta chains associated with HLA were, in a later analysis, more clonally expanded than equally common others. The authors later linked a missense DCLRE1C variant to TCR beta V- and J-gene trimming. CMV serostatus was the sole immune exposure data available.

Trimming shortened V by 1 base and J by 2 bases, and 12 bases separated the two germline ends. Germline V gene sequence: CDR1 MGHRA, CDR2 YSYEKL. The CDR3 loop spans 15 amino acids. The sequence was collected from a woman aged 40 to 50 in good health and CMV-seropositive. The gene calls are TRBV4-1 and TRBJ2-7; D unclear. Sequencing input: PBMCs. CDR3 bases: TGCGCCAGCAGCCAAGCTAGTTCATCGGCCTACGAGCAGTACTTC. Amino acids: CASSQASSSAYEQYF.